This TCR beta chain was found in a study of cytomegalovirus exposure and HLA in healthy donors. Overall study results and limits: A later analysis linked a missense DCLRE1C variant to TCR beta V- and J-gene trimming.

The CDR3 length is 15 residues. Looked up from germline, CDR1 is MGHDK and CDR2 is SYGVNS. V was cut by 5 bases and J by 9 bases, with 17 bases left in between. About this clone itself: What it binds is not known.

Primers included in the PCR were 60 Vbeta and 13 Jbeta primers. Measured with immunoSEQ multiplex PCR; TCRdb has only the in-frame clones, and not every one. This table has 150,000 to 200,000 clones, 70% to 80% appearing once. Nominally healthy donors provided the samples, though records likely missed some immune exposures. This receptor was obtained from a woman in her twenties or thirties in good health and CMV-seropositive. The chain recombines TRBV25-1 with TRBJ1-6; D gene unclear. Sample: PBMCs. The DNA of the CDR3 is TGTGCCAGCAGTTGGGGAGAGGAGGTTGGTTCACCCCTCCACTTT. Its protein product is CASSWGEEVGSPLHF. The entire variable domain, with the rest obtained from reference TRBV25-1 and TRBJ1-6, is as follows: EADIYQTPRYLVIGTGKKITLECSQTMGHDKMYWYQQDPGMELHLIHYSYGVNSTEKGDLSSESTVSRIRTEHFPLTLESARPSHTSQYLCASSWGEEVGSPLHFGNGTRLTVT.